One sample yielded the 2 T cell receptor beta chains listed below, sequenced in a study of CD8 T cells in Susac syndrome. Reverse transcription of roughly 0.45 to 1 ug RNA used random hexamers. TCRdb re-called the immunoSEQ multiplex PCR reads with MiXCR, one entry per CDR3 protein. The sample yields about 66,000 distinct CDR3 sequences, around 95% seen once. The sample comprised CD8+ T cells from PBMCs. These receptors were obtained from a human donor with multiple sclerosis.

The CDR3 DNA sequence: TGTGCCAGCACCATGACTAGCGGGGAAGAGACCCAGTACTTC. It yields the protein CASTMTSGEETQYF. The chain couples TRBV12-3 or TRBV12-4 to TRBJ2-5; 11 nucleotides match TRBD2. This CDR3 spans 14 amino acids. The V gene end was trimmed by 7 bases and the J gene end by 3 bases; junction bases not matched to a gene: 4.

The rearrangement joins TRBV28 to TRBJ2-7, with D perhaps TRBD1 (5 bases). Trimming shortened V by 3 bases and J by 5 bases, and 11 bases separated the two germline ends. The CDR3 runs to 13 residues. Germline loops: CDR1 MDHEN, CDR2 SYDVKM. In DNA, the CDR3 is TGTGCCAGCAGTTTCACACAGGCTAACGAGCAGTACTTC. This encodes CASSFTQANEQYF.